The 13 T cell receptor beta chains presented below share a single source sample, sequenced in a study of Ad26.COV2.S vaccination and SARS-CoV-2 variants. The treatment is: roughly 19 received Ad26.COV2.S at low or high dose, single or two shots; roughly five received placebo; per-sample allocation not given. Day 63 following the first vaccine or placebo injection was when the samples were taken. Method: immunoSEQ multiplex PCR; TCRdb's copy keeps in-frame clones and lacks some. The sample has around 320,000 clones, just over 85% seen once. The sequences come from peripheral blood, collected in a trial of Ad26.COV2.S vaccine versus placebo. The receptors were gathered from a person aged 18-65 years who received the Ad26.COV2.S COVID-19 vaccine or a placebo.

The chain is built from TRBV19 and TRBJ1-3; TRBD1 is a possible D gene (6 bases). Germline V lookup: CDR1 LNHDA, CDR2 SQIVND (reference sequence). The germline V and J ends were trimmed by 6 bases and 0 bases, with 12 bases remaining between them. This CDR3 is built from 15 residues. The CDR3 is CASSLQGYSGNTIYF. The CDR3 nucleotides read TGTGCCAGTAGCTTACAGGGTTACTCTGGAAACACCATATATTTT.

The chain employs TRBV6-2 or TRBV6-3 and TRBJ2-7, with D uncertain. V was cut by 5 bases and J by 5 bases, with 7 bases left in between. The CDR3 is 11 amino acids. Germline CDR1 reads MNHEY; CDR2 reads SVGEGT. CDR3 residues: CASSNGHEQYF. Written as DNA, the CDR3 is TGTGCCAGCAGTAACGGCCACGAGCAGTACTTC.

The chain combines TRBV7-3 with TRBJ1-1; unclear D gene. CDR3 length: 13 amino acids. Germline CDR1 is SGHTA and CDR2 is FQGTGA. Trimming pared 4 bases from V and 3 bases from J, leaving 9 bases between. Here the CDR3 reads CASSSERDTEAFF. CDR3 sequence (DNA): TGTGCCAGCAGCTCCGAGAGGGACACTGAAGCTTTCTTT.

The chain has TRBV27 and TRBJ2-7; TRBD1 agrees at 7 bases. The V segment lost 3 bases and the J segment 7 bases; nucleotides outside the gene matches: 15. Looked up from germline, CDR1 is MNHEY and CDR2 is SMNVEV (reference sequence). This CDR3 has 16 amino acids. The CDR3 DNA reads TGTGCCAGCAGTTTCACCCGACAGGGTCACCTACAGGAGCAGTACTTC. Protein sequence: CASSFTRQGHLQEQYF.

The gene calls are TRBV5-6 and TRBJ1-2, with D perhaps TRBD1 (6 bases). The CDR3 extends over 16 amino acids. V was pared by 6 bases and J by 4 bases, with 22 bases between. Germline CDR1 is SGHDT and CDR2 is YYEEEE. The CDR3 bases are TGTGCCAGCACCCTAGGGGGGCCGACGACCACCTATGGCTACACCTTC. This sequence encodes CASTLGGPTTTYGYTF.

The rearrangement links TRBV5-1 to TRBJ2-2; D is possibly TRBD1 (6 bases). Between the trimmed V and J ends, which lost 4 bases and 0 bases, there was a span of 13 bases. Germline CDR1 SGHRS, CDR2 YFSETQ. CDR3 length equals 16 residues. The CDR3 spells CASSPPQGPNTGELFF. For the CDR3, the DNA is TGCGCCAGCAGCCCGCCACAGGGCCCGAACACCGGGGAGCTGTTTTTT.

This sequence joins TRBV5-6 and TRBJ1-2; D unresolved. CDR3 length: 12 residues. The germline V gene encodes CDR1 SGHDT and CDR2 YYEEEE. V was trimmed by 0 bases and J by 7 bases, leaving 7 bases between them. The CDR3 region is CASSLVNGGYTF. The CDR3 DNA is TGTGCCAGCAGCTTGGTAAACGGTGGCTACACCTTC.

The chain is built from TRBV5-1 and TRBJ1-1; TRBD1 matches at 7 bases. Germline V CDR1 and CDR2: SGHRS, YFSETQ. The CDR3 covers 14 residues. Trimming removed 4 bases from V and 10 bases from J; junction bases left unmatched: 13. CDR3 nucleotides: TGCGCCAGCAGCCTCCGTCCCGGGACAGTTTTAGCTTTCTTT. Protein: CASSLRPGTVLAFF.

V and J are TRBV6-4 and TRBJ1-2; TRBD1 might be the D (5 bases). CDR1 MRHNA and CDR2 SNTAGT come from the germline V gene. Trimming removed 5 bases from V and 4 bases from J, with 11 bases in between. This CDR3 region has 13 residues. In DNA, the CDR3 is TGTGCCAGCAGTCCAGGAGGGGCCTATGGCTACACCTTC. Its protein product is CASSPGGAYGYTF.

The chain recombines TRBV7-8 with TRBJ1-3; TRBD1 is a possible D gene (6 bases). This CDR3 has 15 residues. Germline V lookup: CDR1 SGHVS, CDR2 FQNEAQ. Trimming took 1 base from V and 4 from J, leaving 11 bases between them. Here the CDR3 reads CASSLVPGGGNTIYF. For the CDR3, the DNA is TGTGCCAGCAGCTTAGTTCCGGGGGGCGGAAACACCATATATTTT.

V gene TRBV12-3 or TRBV12-4 combines with J gene TRBJ1-2, with 7 bases identical to TRBD1. The CDR3 runs to 13 residues. V lost 6 bases to trimming and J lost 8 bases; unmatched junction nucleotides: 9. The CDR3: CASSPGQAIGYTF. CDR3 in DNA: TGTGCCAGCAGCCCTGGACAGGCTATAGGCTACACCTTC.

This clone was observed a handful of times. The chain has TRBV30 and TRBJ1-2; no firm D call. CDR1 and CDR2 (germline): GTSNPN, SVGIG (reference sequence). The CDR3 extends over 11 amino acids. Between the trimmed V and J ends, which lost 5 bases and 4 bases, there was a span of 8 bases. This chain's CDR3 is CAWGQSYGYTF. CDR3 nucleotides: TGTGCCTGGGGCCAGAGCTATGGCTACACCTTC. The full variable domain, rest sourced from reference TRBV30 and TRBJ1-2, is SQTIHQWPATLVQPVGSPLSLECTVEGTSNPNLYWYRQAAGRGLQLLFYSVGIGQISSEVPQNLSASRPQDRQFILSSKKLLLSDSGFYLCAWGQSYGYTFGSGTRLTVV.

This rearrangement joins TRBV6-2 or TRBV6-3 to TRBJ1-2; weak D call: TRBD1 (5 bases). Trimming took 4 bases from V and 4 from J, leaving 13 bases between them. The germline V gene has CDR1 MNHEY and CDR2 SVGEGT. The CDR3 has 14 residues. The chain's CDR3 is CASSSRGPLYGYTF. The CDR3 DNA reads TGTGCCAGCAGTTCGAGGGGACCCCTCTATGGCTACACCTTC.